The clone carrying this T cell receptor (beta chain) was counted at least ten times. Its antigen is as yet unknown. The sample is drawn from a study of T cells in Graves' hyperthyroidism and ophthalmopathy. Study-wide results and limits: The model identified upcoming ophthalmopathy a median approximately six months ahead of onset. Peripheral blood also featured most of the thyroid clonotypes expanded above 0.001.

Germline CDR1 is SGHKS and CDR2 is YYEKEE (reference sequence). The V and J ends lost 4 bases and 10 bases, in that order; junction bases with no gene match: 7. The CDR3 is 15 amino acids. RNA transcripts were the template for amplifying TCR beta CDR3 regions. Primed by the HTBI set, a first-round RT-PCR was run on the TCR CDR3. A single record per CDR3 protein comes from TCRdb applying MiXCR to the multiplex PCR reads. In the table there are some 570,000 distinct CDR3 sequences, over 15% of which are singletons. Isolation of PBMCs was performed on 8 to 10 ml fresh peripheral blood. This TCR was recovered from a woman aged 18-29 years with Graves' ophthalmopathy. The sample taken for sequencing was blood. The chain has TRBV5-5 and TRBJ2-1, with 14 positions matching TRBD2. CDR3 in DNA: TGTGCCAGCAGCCCCGGGACTAGCGGGGGTCCCGAGCAGTTCTTC. Amino acids: CASSPGTSGGPEQFF. The full variable domain, its missing parts supplied by reference TRBV5-5 and TRBJ2-1, is DAGVTQSPTHLIKTRGQQVTLRCSPISGHKSVSWYQQVLGQGPQFIFQYYEKEERGRGNFPDRFSARQFPNYSSELNVNALLLGDSALYLCASSPGTSGGPEQFFGPGTRLTVL.